Only a few counts were recorded for the clone carrying this TCR beta chain. No antigen is known for it. The data were obtained in a study of T cells after yellow fever vaccination. Findings and limits, study-wide: Researchers report a weaker secondary response that nonetheless peaked faster, day 5 versus 15.

TCRdb processed the 5' RACE reads anew with MiXCR; each CDR3 protein has one entry. The sample has 450,000 to 600,000 distinct CDR3 sequences; less than 15% are singletons. Germline CDR1 and CDR2: KGHSH and LQKENI. This CDR3 has 17 residues. The V segment lost 2 bases and the J segment 6 bases; nucleotides outside the gene matches: 10. This clonotype originated in a man aged 30 to 39 who received the YFV17D yellow fever vaccine. The specimen was PBMCs, collected on the day of the yellow fever booster vaccination. The chain joins TRBV18 to TRBJ2-3, with 11 bases lining up with TRBD1. CDR3 sequence (DNA): TGTGCCAGCTCACCAGGAGTTCGGACAGGGGGCCTCGATACGCAGTATTTT. Its translation is CASSPGVRTGGLDTQYF.